This TCR beta chain was profiled in a study of T cell responses to AZD1222 COVID-19 vaccine. Overall study context: Investigators merged groups given second doses at roughly 4 or roughly 12 weeks. General study results and limits: Donor demographics were predominantly white British with a female majority; clonal diversity may be underestimated.

Germline V gene data show CDR1 as SGHNT and CDR2 as YYREEE (reference sequence). The V gene lost 0 bases and the J gene lost 2 bases, with 13 bases spanning the gap. CDR3 length equals 16 residues. Clones were read by immunoSEQ multiplex PCR, and TCRdb kept only the in-frame ones, dropping some. This table holds some 150,000 clones, approximately 88% found once. Concerning this clone: No antigen is known for it.

The clonotype originates from an adult in good health. This specimen was peripheral blood, taken on day 0 of AZD1222 vaccination. The chain uses TRBV5-4 and TRBJ2-3; a possible D gene is TRBD2 (6 bases). This CDR3 is CASSLGAGTVTDTQYF. In DNA form, the CDR3 reads TGTGCCAGCAGCTTGGGGGCGGGAACAGTCACAGATACGCAGTATTTT.